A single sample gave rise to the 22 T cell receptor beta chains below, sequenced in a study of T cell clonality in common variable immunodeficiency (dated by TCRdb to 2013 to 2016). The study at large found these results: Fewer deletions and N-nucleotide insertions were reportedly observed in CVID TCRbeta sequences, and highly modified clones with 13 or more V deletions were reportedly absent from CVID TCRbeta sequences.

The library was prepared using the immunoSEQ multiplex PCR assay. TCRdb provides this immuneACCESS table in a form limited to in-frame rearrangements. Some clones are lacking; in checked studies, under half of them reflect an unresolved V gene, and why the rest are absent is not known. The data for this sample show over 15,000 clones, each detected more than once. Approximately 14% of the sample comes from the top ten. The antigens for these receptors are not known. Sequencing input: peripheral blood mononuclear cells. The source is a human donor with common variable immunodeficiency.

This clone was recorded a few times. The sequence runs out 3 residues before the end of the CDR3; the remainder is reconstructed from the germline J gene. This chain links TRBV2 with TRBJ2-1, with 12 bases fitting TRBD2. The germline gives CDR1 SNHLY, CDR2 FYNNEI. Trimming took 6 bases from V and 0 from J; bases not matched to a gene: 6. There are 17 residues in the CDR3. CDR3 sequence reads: CASRDGTSGYSYNEQFF. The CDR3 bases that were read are TGTGCCAGCAGAGATGGGACTAGCGGGTACTCCTACAATGAG.

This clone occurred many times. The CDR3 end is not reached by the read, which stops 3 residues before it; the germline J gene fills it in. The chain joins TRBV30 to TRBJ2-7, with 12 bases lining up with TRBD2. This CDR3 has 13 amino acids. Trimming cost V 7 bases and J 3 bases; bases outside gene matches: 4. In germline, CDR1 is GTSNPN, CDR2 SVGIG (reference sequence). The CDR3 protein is CAFLAGGLYEQYF. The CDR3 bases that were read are TGTGCCTTCCTAGCGGGGGGGCTCTACGAG.

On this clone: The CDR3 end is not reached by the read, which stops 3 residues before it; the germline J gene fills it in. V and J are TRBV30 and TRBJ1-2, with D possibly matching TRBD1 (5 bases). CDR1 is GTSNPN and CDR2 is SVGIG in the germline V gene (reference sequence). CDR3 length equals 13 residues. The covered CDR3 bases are TGTGCCTGGAGTGTTCTGGACCAGGGAGGC. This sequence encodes CAWSVLDQGG. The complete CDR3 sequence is CAWSVLDQGGYTF.

This CDR3 is CASSRQGRESPLHF. The CDR3 bases that were read are TGTGCCAGCAGCCGACAGGGACGAGAGTCACCC. The chain recombines TRBV7-9 with TRBJ1-6, with 7 bases aligning to TRBD1. With the read ending 3 residues before the CDR3 end, the germline J gene is used to fill in that end. Germline V gene lookup returns CDR1 SEHNR and CDR2 FQNEAQ (reference sequence). Unmatched junction bases numbered 8, after V lost 5 bases and J lost 10 bases. The CDR3 extends over 14 amino acids.

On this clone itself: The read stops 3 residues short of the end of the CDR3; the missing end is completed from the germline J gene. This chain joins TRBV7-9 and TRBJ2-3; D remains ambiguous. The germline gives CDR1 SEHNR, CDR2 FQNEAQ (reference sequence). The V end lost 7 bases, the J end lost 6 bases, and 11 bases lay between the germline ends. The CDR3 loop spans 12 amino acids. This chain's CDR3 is CASTSLPDTQYF. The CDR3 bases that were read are TGTGCCAGCACCTCTCTCCCGGATACG. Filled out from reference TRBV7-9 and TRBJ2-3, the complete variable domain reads DTGVSQNPRHKITKRGQNVTFRCDPISEHNRLYWYRQTLGQGPEFLTYFQNEAQLEKSRLLSDRFSAERPKGSFSTLEIQRTEQGDSAMYLCASTSLPDTQYFGPGTRLTVL.

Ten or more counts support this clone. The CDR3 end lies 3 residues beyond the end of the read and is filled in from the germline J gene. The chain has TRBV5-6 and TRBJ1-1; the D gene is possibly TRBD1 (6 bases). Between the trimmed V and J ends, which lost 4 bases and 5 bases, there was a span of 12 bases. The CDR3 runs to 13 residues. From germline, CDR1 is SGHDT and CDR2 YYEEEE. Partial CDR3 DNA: TGTGCCAGCAGCATAACAGGGATAACTGAA. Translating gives CASSITGITE. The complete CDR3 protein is CASSITGITEAFF.

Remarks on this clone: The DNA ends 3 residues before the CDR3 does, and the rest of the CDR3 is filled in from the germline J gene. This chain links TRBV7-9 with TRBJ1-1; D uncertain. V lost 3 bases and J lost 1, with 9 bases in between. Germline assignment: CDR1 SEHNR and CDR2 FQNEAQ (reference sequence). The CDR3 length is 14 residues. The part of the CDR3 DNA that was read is TGTGCCAGCAGCTTGACTGGGTCGAACACTGAA. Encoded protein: CASSLTGSNTE. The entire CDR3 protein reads CASSLTGSNTEAFF. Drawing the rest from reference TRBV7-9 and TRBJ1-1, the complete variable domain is DTGVSQNPRHKITKRGQNVTFRCDPISEHNRLYWYRQTLGQGPEFLTYFQNEAQLEKSRLLSDRFSAERPKGSFSTLEIQRTEQGDSAMYLCASSLTGSNTEAFFGQGTRLTVV.

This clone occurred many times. The CDR3 DNA, read in part, is TGTGCCAGCAGCTTATCCCTAGCGGGAACTTACGAG. This encodes CASSLSLAGTYE. Given in full, the CDR3 is CASSLSLAGTYEQYF. The V call is TRBV7-2, the J call TRBJ2-7, with 9 bases that match TRBD2. The observed sequence ends 3 residues before the CDR3 terminus, with the missing tail filled in from the germline J gene. Germline values: CDR1 SGHTA, CDR2 FQGNSA. The CDR3 length is 15 residues. V lost 2 bases to trimming and J lost 4 bases; unmatched junction nucleotides: 6.

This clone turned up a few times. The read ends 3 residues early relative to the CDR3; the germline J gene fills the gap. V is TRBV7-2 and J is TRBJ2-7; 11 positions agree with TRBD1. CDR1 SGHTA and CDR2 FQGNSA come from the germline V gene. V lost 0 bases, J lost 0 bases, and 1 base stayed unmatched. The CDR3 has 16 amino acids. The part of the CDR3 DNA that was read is TGTGCCAGCAGCTTAGCCGGGACAGGGGGCTCCTACGAG. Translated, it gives CASSLAGTGGSYE. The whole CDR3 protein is CASSLAGTGGSYEQYF. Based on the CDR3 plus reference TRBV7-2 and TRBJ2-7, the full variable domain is GAGVSQSPSNKVTEKGKDVELRCDPISGHTALYWYRQSLGQGLEFLIYFQGNSAPDKSGLPSDRFSAERTGGSVSTLTIQRTQQEDSAVYLCASSLAGTGGSYEQYFGPGTRLTVT.

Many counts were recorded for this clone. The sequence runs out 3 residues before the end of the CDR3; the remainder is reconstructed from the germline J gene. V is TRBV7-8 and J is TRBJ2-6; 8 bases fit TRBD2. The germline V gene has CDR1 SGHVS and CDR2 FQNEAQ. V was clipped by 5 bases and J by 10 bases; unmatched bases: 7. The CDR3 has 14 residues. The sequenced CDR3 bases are TGTGCCAGCAGCCCGGGGGGGGCTATTAACGTC. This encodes CASSPGGAINV. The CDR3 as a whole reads CASSPGGAINVLTF.

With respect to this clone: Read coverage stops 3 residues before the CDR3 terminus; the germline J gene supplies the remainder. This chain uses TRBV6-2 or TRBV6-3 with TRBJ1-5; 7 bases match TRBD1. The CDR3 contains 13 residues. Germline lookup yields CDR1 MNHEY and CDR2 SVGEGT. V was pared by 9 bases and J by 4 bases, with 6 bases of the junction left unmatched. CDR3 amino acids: CASTGQKNQPQHF. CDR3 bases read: TGTGCCAGTACGGGACAGAAGAATCAGCCC.

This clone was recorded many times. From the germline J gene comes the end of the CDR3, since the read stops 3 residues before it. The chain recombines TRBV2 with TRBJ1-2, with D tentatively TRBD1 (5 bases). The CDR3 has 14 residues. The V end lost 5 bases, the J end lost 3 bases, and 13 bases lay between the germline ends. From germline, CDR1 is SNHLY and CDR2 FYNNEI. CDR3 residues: CASSTGTGDYGYTF. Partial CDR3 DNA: TGTGCCAGCAGTACTGGGACGGGGGACTATGGC.

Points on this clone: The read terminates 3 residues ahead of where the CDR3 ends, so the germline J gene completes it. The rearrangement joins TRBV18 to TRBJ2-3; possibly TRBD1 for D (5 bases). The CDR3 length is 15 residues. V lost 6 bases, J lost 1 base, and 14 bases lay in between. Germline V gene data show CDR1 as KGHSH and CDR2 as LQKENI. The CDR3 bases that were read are TGTGCCAGCTCCCTCCAAGGGGTGGGCACAGATACG. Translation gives CASSLQGVGTDT. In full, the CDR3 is CASSLQGVGTDTQYF.

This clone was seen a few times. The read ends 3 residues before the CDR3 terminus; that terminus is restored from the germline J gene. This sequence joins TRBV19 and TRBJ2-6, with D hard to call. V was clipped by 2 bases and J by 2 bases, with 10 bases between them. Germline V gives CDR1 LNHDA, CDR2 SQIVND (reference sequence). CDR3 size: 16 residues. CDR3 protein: CASSISSGAGANVLTF. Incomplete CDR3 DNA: TGTGCCAGTAGTATATCTTCAGGCGCTGGGGCCAACGTC.

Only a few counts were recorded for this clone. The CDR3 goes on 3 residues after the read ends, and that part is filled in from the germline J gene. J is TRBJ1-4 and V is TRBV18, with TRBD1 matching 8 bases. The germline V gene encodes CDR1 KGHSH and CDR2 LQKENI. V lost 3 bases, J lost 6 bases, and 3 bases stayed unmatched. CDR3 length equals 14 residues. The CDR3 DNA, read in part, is TGTGCCAGCTCACCCTCGGACAGGGATGAAAAA. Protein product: CASSPSDRDEK. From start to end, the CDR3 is CASSPSDRDEKLFF.

CDR3 in amino acids: CASSMLREGGYYNEQFF. The part of the CDR3 DNA that was read is TGTGCCAGTAGTATGTTGAGGGAAGGGGGCTATTACAATGAG. The chain is built from TRBV19 and TRBJ2-1; 7 bases are shared with TRBD1. The CDR3 goes on 3 residues after the read ends, and that part is filled in from the germline J gene. This CDR3 has 17 amino acids. Germline CDR1 is LNHDA and CDR2 is SQIVND (reference sequence). V lost 3 bases, J lost 4 bases, and 12 bases stayed unmatched.

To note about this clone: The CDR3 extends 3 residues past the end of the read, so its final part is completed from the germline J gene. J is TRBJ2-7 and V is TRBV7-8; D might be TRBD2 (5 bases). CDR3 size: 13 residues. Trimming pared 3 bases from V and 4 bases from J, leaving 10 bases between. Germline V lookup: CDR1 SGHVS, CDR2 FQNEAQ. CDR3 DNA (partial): TGTGCCAGCAGCTTCCGGACTCTTTACGAG. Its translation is CASSFRTLYE. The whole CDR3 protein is CASSFRTLYEQYF.

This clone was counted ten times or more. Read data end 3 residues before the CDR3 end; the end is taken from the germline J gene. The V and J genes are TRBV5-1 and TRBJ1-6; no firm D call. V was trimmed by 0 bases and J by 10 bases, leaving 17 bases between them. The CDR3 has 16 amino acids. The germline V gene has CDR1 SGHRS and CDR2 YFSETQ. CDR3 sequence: CASSLEGPRGYSPLHF. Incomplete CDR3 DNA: TGCGCCAGCAGCTTGGAGGGCCCACGAGGGTACTCACCC.

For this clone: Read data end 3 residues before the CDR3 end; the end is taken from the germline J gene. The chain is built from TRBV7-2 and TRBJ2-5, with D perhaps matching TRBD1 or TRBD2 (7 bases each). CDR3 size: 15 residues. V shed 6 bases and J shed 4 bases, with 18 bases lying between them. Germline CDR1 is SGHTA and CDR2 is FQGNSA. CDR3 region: CASSREGAWVETQYF. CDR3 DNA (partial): TGTGCCAGCAGTAGGGAGGGGGCATGGGTAGAGACC.

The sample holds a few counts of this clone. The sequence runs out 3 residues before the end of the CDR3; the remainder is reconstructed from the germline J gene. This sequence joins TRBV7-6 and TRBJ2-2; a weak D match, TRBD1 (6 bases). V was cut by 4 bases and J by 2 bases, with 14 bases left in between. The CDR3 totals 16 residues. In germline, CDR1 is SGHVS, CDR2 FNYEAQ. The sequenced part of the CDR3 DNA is TGTGCCAGCAGCTGGACCTCGACAGGTAACACCGGGGAG. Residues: CASSWTSTGNTGE. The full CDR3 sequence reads CASSWTSTGNTGELFF.

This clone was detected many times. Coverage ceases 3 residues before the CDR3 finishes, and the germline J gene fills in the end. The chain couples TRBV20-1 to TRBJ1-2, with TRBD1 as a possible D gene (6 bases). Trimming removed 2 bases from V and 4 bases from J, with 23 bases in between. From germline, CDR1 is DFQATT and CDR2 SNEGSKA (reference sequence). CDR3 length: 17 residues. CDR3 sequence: CSARSPDSPGHFYGYTF. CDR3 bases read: TGCAGTGCTAGAAGCCCCGACTCTCCGGGACACTTCTATGGC.

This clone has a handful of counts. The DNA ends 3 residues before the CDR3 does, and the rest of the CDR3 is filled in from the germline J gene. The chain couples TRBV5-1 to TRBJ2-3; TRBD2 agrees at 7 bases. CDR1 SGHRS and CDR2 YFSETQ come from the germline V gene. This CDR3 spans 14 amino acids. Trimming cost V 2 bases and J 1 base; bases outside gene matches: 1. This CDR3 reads CASSLSGGTDTQYF. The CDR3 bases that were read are TGCGCCAGCAGCTTAAGCGGGGGCACAGATACG.